The entry that follows covers one T cell receptor beta chain sequence. As yet, its antigen is unknown. Specified time point: patch test 1, 2 weeks after DPC sensitization. Treatment of the sample: therapeutic diphenylcyclopropenone sensitization with weekly scalp DPC. Authors' methods: Counts of TCRs in each sample centred on a median of around 96,000 and extended from around 25,000 to 690,000. Each CDR3 protein gets one entry after TCRdb re-called the RACE reads with MiXCR. The V and J calls reflect TCRdb's pipeline rather than the authors' work. The sample comprises roughly 120,000 distinct CDR3 sequences, roughly 13% of which are singletons, and around 0.84% rests with the top ten. The sample originates from a study of human T cells and chemical hapten exposure. Whole-study context: Patch tests applied 0.01% DPC to the upper back, read at 6 days. How much TCR each sample yielded varied, mostly because pooled library volumes differed slightly.

General observations from the study: Expanded TCR counts at PT1 went up together with patch test score, a positive correlation.

Trimming left V 8 bases short and J 7 bases short, with 14 bases between. The germline CDR1 and CDR2 sequences are SGHTA and FQGNSA. There are 13 residues in the CDR3. This sample comprised whole blood, obtained in connection with sensitization to the hapten diphenylcyclopropenone (DPC). This TCR was sampled from a man younger than 35 with alopecia areata. Some clones in this sample may be carry-over from other donors' samples. The chain is built from TRBV7-2 and TRBJ2-2, with D possibly TRBD1 on 6 matching bases. The CDR3 DNA sequence: TGTGCCAGCGGGACACCCGGGCGCGGGGAGCTGTTTTTT. As protein: CASGTPGRGELFF. The full variable domain, rest sourced from reference TRBV7-2 and TRBJ2-2, is GAGVSQSPSNKVTEKGKDVELRCDPISGHTALYWYRQSLGQGLEFLIYFQGNSAPDKSGLPSDRFSAERTGGSVSTLTIQRTQQEDSAVYLCASGTPGRGELFFGEGSRLTVL.